The 31 T cell receptor beta chains below all came from one sample that was sequenced in a study of T cell responses to AZD1222 COVID-19 vaccine (dated by TCRdb to the early 2020s). The time point label here, explained by the study, means: baseline before first vaccination. The library was made by the immunoSEQ multiplex PCR assay. Held by TCRdb, this immuneACCESS table contains in-frame sequences only and omits some clones. Under half of the omission traces to an unresolved V gene where checked; the cause of the rest is unknown. The sample has 95,000 to 150,000 clones on record, roughly 92% of them singletons. The top ten clones comprise 1.7% of the sample. This specimen was peripheral blood, taken on day 0 of AZD1222 vaccination. Receptors were obtained from an adult in good health.

This chain connects TRBV9 to TRBJ1-3; maybe TRBD1 (6 bases). The CDR3 extends over 15 amino acids. CDR1 SGDLS and CDR2 YYNGEE come from the germline V gene. V was pared by 3 bases and J by 2 bases, with 12 bases between. CDR3 amino acids: CASSAPGVAGNTIYF. The CDR3 coding sequence is TGTGCCAGCAGCGCACCAGGGGTAGCTGGAAACACCATATATTTT.

V and J are TRBV6-5 and TRBJ1-5; the match to TRBD1 covers 12 bases. Germline V gene lookup returns CDR1 MNHEY and CDR2 SVGAGI. The CDR3 loop spans 15 amino acids. Trimming removed 7 bases from V and 6 bases from J; junction bases left unmatched: 7. The CDR3 loop is CASTEGQGAGQPQHF. In DNA form, the CDR3 reads TGTGCCAGCACCGAGGGACAGGGGGCCGGTCAGCCCCAGCATTTT.

The chain is built from TRBV21-1 and TRBJ1-5; the D call of TRBD1 is as the table states it, not checked on the DNA. TRBV21-1 is tagged as a pseudogene. This CDR3 spans 18 amino acids. The CDR3 DNA reads as TGTGCCAGCAGCAAAGGGGGGGGACAGGGGTTCGGCAATCAGCCCCAGCATTTT. Residues: CASSKGGGQGFGNQPQHF.

This sequence joins TRBV15 and TRBJ1-1, with D tentatively TRBD1 (5 bases). Germline CDR1 reads LNHNV; CDR2 reads YYDKDF (reference sequence). V was shortened by 1 base and J by 6 bases, with 12 bases between the two germline ends. The CDR3 contains 14 residues. The CDR3: CATSRAGPPAEAFF. The CDR3 nucleotides are TGTGCCACCAGCAGAGCGGGACCGCCCGCTGAAGCTTTCTTT.

The chain recombines TRBV7-2 with TRBJ2-1, with 15 bases fitting TRBD2. CDR3 length: 17 amino acids. V lost 8 bases, J lost 0 bases, and 5 bases stayed unmatched. The germline gives CDR1 SGHTA, CDR2 FQGNSA. DNA for the CDR3: TGTGCCAGCCCTGGGACTAGCGGGGGGAGCTCCTACAATGAGCAGTTCTTC. Translating gives CASPGTSGGSSYNEQFF.

The chain carries TRBV11-3 and TRBJ2-5; D unclear. Germline V gene data show CDR1 as SGHNT and CDR2 as YENEEA. V was shortened by 5 bases and J by 4 bases, with 8 bases between the two germline ends. This CDR3 has 12 residues. The CDR3 sequence: CASSPRPETQYF. The CDR3 region has the DNA TGTGCCAGCAGCCCCCGCCCAGAGACCCAGTACTTC.

The V and J genes are TRBV2 and TRBJ2-1; 14 bases fit TRBD2. This CDR3 contains 16 residues. The V and J ends lost 6 bases and 3 bases, in that order; junction bases with no gene match: 4. Germline values: CDR1 SNHLY, CDR2 FYNNEI. The CDR3 DNA sequence: TGTGCCAGCAGCCACGGGACTAGCGGGAGCTACAATGAGCAGTTCTTC. Protein product: CASSHGTSGSYNEQFF.

Notes on this clone: At one end, the junction sequence differs from germline, possibly due to a read error. This chain links TRBV2 with TRBJ2-1; 13 bases agree with TRBD2. The CDR3 sequence is 15 residues long. Germline assignment: CDR1 SNHLY and CDR2 FYNNEI. The chain's CDR3 is CASSATGLAGVSGLF. The CDR3 DNA follows: TGTGCCAGCAGTGCTACTGGACTAGCGGGAGTGAGTGGGCTCTTC.

V is TRBV7-9 and J is TRBJ1-2; 11 positions match TRBD1. This CDR3 is built from 17 residues. CDR1 and CDR2 (germline): SEHNR, FQNEAQ (reference sequence). Trimming at V came to 2 bases and at J to 3 bases, leaving 8 bases not matched to a gene. The CDR3 here is CASSLWTGGLSDYGYTF. CDR3 nucleotide sequence: TGTGCCAGCAGCTTATGGACAGGGGGCCTTTCAGACTATGGCTACACCTTC. The full variable domain, with the rest looked up from reference TRBV7-9 and TRBJ1-2, is DTGVSQNPRHKITKRGQNVTFRCDPISEHNRLYWYRQTLGQGPEFLTYFQNEAQLEKSRLLSDRFSAERPKGSFSTLEIQRTEQGDSAMYLCASSLWTGGLSDYGYTFGSGTRLTVV.

V is TRBV7-9 and J is TRBJ2-7, with TRBD1 identical over 8 bases. V lost 5 bases to trimming and J lost 5 bases; unmatched junction nucleotides: 2. CDR1 and CDR2 (germline): SEHNR, FQNEAQ (reference sequence). The CDR3 length is 12 residues. The CDR3 spells CASSPTGDEQYV. CDR3 DNA sequence: TGTGCCAGCAGCCCGACAGGGGACGAGCAGTACGTC.

The rearrangement joins TRBV6-8 to TRBJ2-5, with 11 positions matching TRBD2. Germline V gives CDR1 MNHGY, CDR2 SAAAGT. After removal of 6 bases from V and 3 bases from J, the junction contained 12 bases not matched to a gene. CDR3 size: 17 residues. CDR3 in DNA: TGTGCCAGCAGCCAAACGGGACTAGCGGACCTCGAAGAGACCCAGTACTTC. Protein: CASSQTGLADLEETQYF.

CDR3 sequence: CASSVSSGHEAFF. The CDR3 nucleotides are TGTGCCAGCAGCGTAAGTTCGGGCCATGAAGCTTTCTTT. V is TRBV9 and J is TRBJ1-1; D is uncertain. The CDR3 length is 13 residues. The V and J ends lost 1 base and 7 bases respectively, with 11 bases between them. Germline loops: CDR1 SGDLS, CDR2 YYNGEE.

The chain combines TRBV6-2 or TRBV6-3 with TRBJ1-1, with D tentatively TRBD1 (5 bases). Between the trimmed V and J ends, which lost 8 bases and 6 bases, there was a span of 16 bases. Germline CDR1 and CDR2: MNHEY and SVGEGT. The CDR3 has 13 amino acids. CDR3 nucleotide sequence: TGTGCCAGCGGTTGGGCAGGGACCCCTGAAGCTTTCTTT. Encoded protein: CASGWAGTPEAFF.

This chain links TRBV3-1 (or the pseudogene TRBV3-2) with TRBJ1-1, with 8 bases aligning to TRBD1. After removal of 4 bases from V and 4 bases from J, the junction contained 8 bases not matched to a gene. The CDR3 has 15 amino acids. Germline values: CDR1 LGHDT, CDR2 YNNKEL (reference sequence). Here the CDR3 reads CASSLRTGPATEAFF. The CDR3 region has the DNA TGTGCCAGCAGCCTAAGGACAGGGCCCGCCACTGAAGCTTTCTTT.

The CDR3 DNA reads as TGTGCCAGCAGCCCTGACAGGGGGTATGGCTACACCTTC. This translates into CASSPDRGYGYTF. The chain employs TRBV7-9 and TRBJ1-2; TRBD1 agrees at 9 bases. The V and J ends lost 5 bases and 5 bases, in that order; junction bases with no gene match: 3. This CDR3 region has 13 residues. Germline CDR1 SEHNR, CDR2 FQNEAQ (reference sequence).

This chain joins TRBV19 and TRBJ1-2; TRBD1 aligns across 10 bases. This CDR3 region has 16 residues. The V gene's germline CDR1 is LNHDA and CDR2 SQIVND (reference sequence). V was clipped by 5 bases and J by 1 base; unmatched bases: 7. In nucleotides, the CDR3 is TGTGCCAGTAGTCTGCGGGACAGGGGACATAACTATGGCTACACCTTC. Protein: CASSLRDRGHNYGYTF. Combining the CDR3 with reference TRBV19 and TRBJ1-2 gives the whole variable domain DGGITQSPKYLFRKEGQNVTLSCEQNLNHDAMYWYRQDPGQGLRLIYYSQIVNDFQKGDIAEGYSVSREKKESFPLTVTSAQKNPTAFYLCASSLRDRGHNYGYTFGSGTRLTVV.

The chain combines TRBV6-5 with TRBJ1-6; 8 bases match TRBD1. The V gene end was trimmed by 0 bases and the J gene end by 7 bases; junction bases not matched to a gene: 5. The CDR3 consists of 16 residues. Germline V gene data show CDR1 as MNHEY and CDR2 as SVGAGI. Here the CDR3 reads CASSYSGQVSNSPLHF. In DNA form, the CDR3 reads TGTGCCAGCAGTTACTCGGGACAGGTCTCCAATTCACCCCTCCACTTT.

The genes are TRBV11-3 and TRBJ1-6; 9 bases match TRBD1. The length of the CDR3 is 14 residues. Per the germline V gene, CDR1 is SGHNT and CDR2 is YENEEA. Trimming at V came to 5 bases and at J to 7 bases, leaving 3 bases not matched to a gene. The CDR3: CASSTGGWNSPLHF. Here the CDR3 DNA reads TGTGCCAGCAGCACAGGGGGCTGGAATTCACCCCTCCACTTT.

The chain combines TRBV18 with TRBJ2-6; D is unresolved. V gave up 2 bases and J gave up 4 bases, with 21 bases separating them. CDR1 and CDR2 (germline): KGHSH, LQKENI. The CDR3 is 19 residues long. CDR3: CASSPISGDGRRGANVLTF. The CDR3 DNA reads as TGTGCCAGCTCACCAATTTCAGGAGATGGCCGGAGAGGGGCCAACGTCCTGACTTTC.

This chain connects TRBV2 to TRBJ1-1, with D possibly matching TRBD1 (6 bases). Trimming removed 8 bases from V and 5 bases from J, with 12 bases in between. Per the germline V gene, CDR1 is SNHLY and CDR2 is FYNNEI. This CDR3 region has 12 residues. CDR3: CASGYRVTEAFF. CDR3 DNA sequence: TGTGCCAGCGGATACAGGGTAACTGAAGCTTTCTTT.

V usage is TRBV11-2 and J usage is TRBJ1-1, with D hard to call. V lost 0 bases to trimming and J lost 1 base, with 3 bases between them. CDR1 and CDR2 from the germline V gene are SGHAT and FQNNGV. This CDR3 is built from 13 residues. CDR3 protein: CASSLDRNTEAFF. The CDR3 region has the DNA TGTGCCAGCAGCTTAGACAGGAACACTGAAGCTTTCTTT. Filled out from reference TRBV11-2 and TRBJ1-1, the complete variable domain reads EAGVAQSPRYKIIEKRQSVAFWCNPISGHATLYWYQQILGQGPKLLIQFQNNGVVDDSQLPKDRFSAERLKGVDSTLKIQPAKLEDSAVYLCASSLDRNTEAFFGQGTRLTVV.

This chain uses TRBV6-6 with TRBJ2-2, with 7 positions matching TRBD1. Germline V gives CDR1 MNHNY, CDR2 SVGAGI (reference sequence). With 5 bases clipped from V and 0 bases from J, the junction kept 15 bases outside the gene matches. The CDR3 loop spans 19 amino acids. DNA of the CDR3: TGTGCCAGCAGTCCAGCCCGGACAGGCCCGTTCGCGAACACCGGGGAGCTGTTTTTT. Translating gives CASSPARTGPFANTGELFF.

Comments on this clone: Other DNA variants within this sample encode the same CDR3. This chain links TRBV19 with TRBJ1-1; maybe TRBD1 (6 bases). This CDR3 is 14 amino acids long. Germline CDR1 LNHDA, CDR2 SQIVND (reference sequence). Between the trimmed V and J ends, which lost 9 bases and 0 bases, there was a span of 14 bases. The CDR3: CASSRQGLNTEAFF. In DNA, the CDR3 is TGTGCCAGCTCCAGGCAGGGGCTGAACACTGAAGCTTTCTTT.

The rearrangement links TRBV10-3 to TRBJ1-6; perhaps TRBD1 as D (6 bases). V was trimmed by 5 bases and J by 5 bases, leaving 13 bases between them. Germline CDR1 is ENHRY and CDR2 is SYGVKD. The CDR3 consists of 15 residues. The DNA for the CDR3 is TGTGCCATCAGTCACAGGGACGTCCATAATTCACCCCTCCACTTT. Amino acids: CAISHRDVHNSPLHF.

V and J are TRBV3-1 (or the pseudogene TRBV3-2) and TRBJ2-3, with a weak D call TRBD2 (6 bases). CDR3 length: 20 residues. V was cut by 0 bases and J by 6 bases, with 28 bases left in between. Germline CDR1 LGHDT, CDR2 YNNKEL (reference sequence). This CDR3 is CASSQDHRDSTHRPKDTQYF. DNA of the CDR3: TGTGCCAGCAGCCAAGATCACCGGGACTCTACACACAGACCGAAGGATACGCAGTATTTT.

The V and J genes are TRBV5-1 and TRBJ1-1; D is unclear. Trimming stripped 0 bases from V and 8 bases from J, with 11 bases between. The CDR3 runs 13 residues. Germline CDR1 is SGHRS and CDR2 is YFSETQ. CDR3 amino acids: CASSLEASEEAFF. In DNA form, the CDR3 reads TGCGCCAGCAGCTTGGAGGCCTCTGAGGAAGCTTTCTTT.

This clone was counted between two and nine times. The gene calls are TRBV3-1 (or the pseudogene TRBV3-2) and TRBJ2-5; 7 positions agree with TRBD1. Germline values: CDR1 LGHDT, CDR2 YNNKEL (reference sequence). J gave up 0 bases and V 8 bases, and 6 bases lay outside the gene matches. CDR3 length: 14 amino acids. This chain's CDR3 is CASQGQPYQETQYF. In DNA, the CDR3 is TGTGCCAGCCAGGGACAGCCCTACCAAGAGACCCAGTACTTC.

CDR3 nucleotide sequence: TGCGCCAGCAGCTTCGCGGGGACTAATGAAAAACTGTTTTTT. This gives the protein CASSFAGTNEKLFF. V and J are TRBV5-1 and TRBJ1-4; D uncertain. The germline V gene has CDR1 SGHRS and CDR2 YFSETQ. This CDR3 has 14 residues. Trimming removed 2 bases from V and 2 bases from J, with 7 bases in between.

The count of this clone is one. The V gene is TRBV6-2 or TRBV6-3, the J gene TRBJ2-1; TRBD2 agrees at 14 bases. Looked up from germline, CDR1 is MNHEY and CDR2 is SVGEGT. The junction had 1 base not matched to a gene; V was cut back by 2 bases and J by 7 bases. This CDR3 has 15 residues. The CDR3, as DNA: TGTGCCAGCAGTTACGGACTAGCGGGAGGAAATGAGCAGTTCTTC. This gives the protein CASSYGLAGGNEQFF.

This clone was seen only once. This rearrangement joins TRBV7-9 to TRBJ1-6; 8 bases match TRBD1. Germline values: CDR1 SEHNR, CDR2 FQNEAQ (reference sequence). The CDR3 runs to 14 residues. Unmatched junction bases numbered 5, after V lost 6 bases and J lost 7 bases. The CDR3 coding sequence is TGTGCCAGCAGTTTGGGACAGGAGAATTCACCCCTCCACTTT. Amino acids: CASSLGQENSPLHF.

The rearrangement links TRBV27 to TRBJ1-1; 7 nucleotides agree with TRBD1. V lost 2 bases and J lost 4; bases outside the gene matches: 4. CDR1 is MNHEY and CDR2 is SMNVEV in the germline V gene (reference sequence). The CDR3 sequence is 14 residues long. The CDR3 is CASSLKNRGTEAFF. The CDR3 coding sequence is TGTGCCAGCAGTTTAAAGAACAGGGGCACTGAAGCTTTCTTT.